This entry lists 12 T cell receptor beta chains sequenced from one sample in a study of blood T cells in healthy people across ages. Through a sample-barcoded 5' primer and a J-beta primer mix, a second PCR was run for roughly 6 to 12 cycles. TCRdb re-analysed the 5' RACE reads in MiXCR, keeping a single row per CDR3 protein. The sample holds roughly 1,100,000 distinct CDR3 sequences, 20% to 25% seen once. This same sample was also part of a study on T cells of mothers and their children.

Sequencing was carried out using blood. The receptors come from a girl aged 2 to 9 in good health.

This clonotype was detected only a few times. The chain is built from TRBV28 and TRBJ2-2; D gene unclear. V lost 6 bases, J lost 1 base, and 15 bases lay in between. The CDR3 loop spans 16 amino acids. Germline V gene lookup returns CDR1 MDHEN and CDR2 SYDVKM. The CDR3 protein is CASSPETYRNTGELFF. The CDR3 DNA reads as TGTGCCAGCAGCCCCGAGACATATCGGAACACCGGGGAGCTGTTTTTT.

This clonotype has more than one count but fewer than ten. J is TRBJ2-1 and V is TRBV19; 13 nucleotides agree with TRBD2. The junction had 8 bases not matched to a gene; V was cut back by 1 base and J by 2 bases. Germline V lookup: CDR1 LNHDA, CDR2 SQIVND (reference sequence). This CDR3 has 19 amino acids. CDR3 sequence: CASSIGWTSGSGPYNEQFF. The CDR3, as DNA: TGTGCCAGTAGTATAGGGTGGACTAGCGGGAGTGGCCCCTACAATGAGCAGTTCTTC.

This clonotype was found a few times. The genes are TRBV7-8 and TRBJ2-7; D possibly corresponds to TRBD1 (5 bases). This CDR3 is built from 16 residues. Between the trimmed V and J ends, which lost 1 base and 3 bases, there was a span of 16 bases. Per germline, CDR1 SGHVS and CDR2 FQNEAQ. In nucleotides, the CDR3 is TGTGCCAGCAGCTTAGGAGCAGGGTTAAAAATCTACGAGCAGTACTTC. Translated, it gives CASSLGAGLKIYEQYF.

V usage is TRBV20-1 and J usage is TRBJ2-1; TRBD1 might be the D (7 bases). Per germline, CDR1 DFQATT and CDR2 SNEGSKA (reference sequence). Between the trimmed V and J ends, which lost 6 bases and 9 bases, there was a span of 21 bases. This CDR3 comprises 14 residues. The CDR3 region is CSANYDGQGGEQFF. CDR3 DNA sequence: TGCAGTGCCAATTACGATGGTCAGGGGGGTGAGCAGTTCTTC.

This clonotype was seen a few times. The V gene is TRBV6-6, the J gene TRBJ2-7; D unclear. V was shortened by 7 bases and J by 7 bases, with 11 bases between the two germline ends. This CDR3 comprises 11 residues. Germline values: CDR1 MNHNY, CDR2 SVGAGI (reference sequence). The DNA for the CDR3 is TGTGCCAGCACCTCGGTCGGAGAGCAGTACTTC. Translating it yields CASTSVGEQYF.

This chain connects TRBV2 to TRBJ2-5; D is possibly TRBD1 (6 bases). This CDR3 contains 15 residues. V was trimmed by 11 bases and J by 5 bases, leaving 24 bases between them. Germline CDR1 reads SNHLY; CDR2 reads FYNNEI. The CDR3 coding sequence is TGTGCCCAAACAAATCGACAGGATCCCAGGGAGACCCAGTACTTC. It yields the protein CAQTNRQDPRETQYF.

The chain is built from TRBV28 and TRBJ2-4; D is possibly TRBD1 or TRBD2 (5 bases each). CDR3 size: 16 residues. CDR1 and CDR2 (germline): MDHEN, SYDVKM. V lost 5 bases, J lost 0 bases, and 14 bases lay in between. CDR3 loop: CASSHRDLLAKNIQYF. As DNA, the CDR3 is TGTGCCAGCAGTCACCGGGACCTACTAGCCAAAAACATTCAGTACTTC.

This clonotype was detected a few times. This chain links TRBV12-5 with TRBJ2-5, with 9 bases fitting TRBD2. Germline loops: CDR1 LGHNT, CDR2 FRNRAP. V lost 1 base to trimming and J lost 5 bases; unmatched junction nucleotides: 11. This CDR3 comprises 17 residues. CDR3 sequence reads: CASGLGLLDSGSETQYF. CDR3 in DNA: TGTGCTAGTGGTTTGGGACTCTTAGATAGCGGGAGTGAGACCCAGTACTTC. The entire variable domain, with the rest obtained from reference TRBV12-5 and TRBJ2-5, is as follows: DARVTQTPRHKVTEMGQEVTMRCQPILGHNTVFWYRQTMMQGLELLAYFRNRAPLDDSGMPKDRFSAEMPDATLATLKIQPSEPRDSAVYFCASGLGLLDSGSETQYFGPGTRLLVL.

This clonotype was observed a few times. The genes are TRBV13 and TRBJ2-1; D not resolved. Germline loops: CDR1 PRHDT, CDR2 FYEKMQ (reference sequence). The CDR3 consists of 14 residues. The V and J ends lost 1 base and 8 bases respectively, with 12 bases between them. Here the CDR3 reads CASSLAAPQDEQFF. CDR3 nucleotides: TGTGCCAGCAGCTTAGCCGCGCCCCAAGATGAGCAGTTCTTC.

V and J are TRBV24-1 and TRBJ2-1, with 12 bases fitting TRBD2. Germline values: CDR1 KGHDR, CDR2 SFDVKD. This CDR3 contains 16 residues. Unmatched junction bases numbered 7, after V lost 3 bases and J lost 8 bases. This CDR3 is CATSDETSGGLHEQFF. In nucleotides, the CDR3 is TGTGCCACCAGTGATGAGACTAGCGGGGGTCTACATGAGCAGTTCTTC.

Only a few counts were recorded for this clonotype. V gene TRBV2 combines with J gene TRBJ1-1; D remains unclear. Germline V gene data show CDR1 as SNHLY and CDR2 as FYNNEI. V lost 6 bases, J lost 4 bases, and 12 bases lay in between. CDR3 length: 13 amino acids. The CDR3 bases are TGTGCCAGCAGCGCCCCGAACCCCACTGAAGCTTTCTTT. It translates to CASSAPNPTEAFF.

The chain joins TRBV12-3 or TRBV12-4 to TRBJ2-3; a possible D gene is TRBD1 (6 bases). Trimming took off 5 bases at V and 3 bases at J, with 12 bases between the two ends. The CDR3 length is 14 residues. The CDR3 DNA is TGTGCCAGCAGTCCCAAGGACAGAACAGATACGCAGTATTTT. As protein: CASSPKDRTDTQYF.